Each of the 8 T cell receptor beta chains below was sequenced from the same sample in a study of blood T cells in healthy people across ages. Primers used in a second PCR of roughly 7 to 12 cycles were a sample-barcoded 5' primer and a J-beta primer mix. TCRdb re-called the 5' RACE reads with MiXCR, one entry per CDR3 protein. The data contain under 800,000 distinct CDR3 sequences, roughly 43% of them singletons. The sample was blood. The receptors were sampled from an older woman in good health.

This clonotype has a handful of counts. V is TRBV5-1 and J is TRBJ2-3; D possibly corresponds to TRBD2 (5 bases). From germline, CDR1 is SGHRS and CDR2 YFSETQ. The V end was cut by 0 bases, the J end by 1 base, with 12 bases between. The CDR3 consists of 16 residues. For the CDR3, the DNA is TGCGCCAGCAGCTTGGATGGCGACGGGGGCACAGATACGCAGTATTTT. Protein sequence: CASSLDGDGGTDTQYF.

This clonotype was detected a few times. The chain links TRBV15 to TRBJ2-2; D remains unclear. Trimming cost V 0 bases and J 0 bases, with 5 bases left between them. The CDR3 is made up of 15 amino acids. CDR1 LNHNV and CDR2 YYDKDF come from the germline V gene (reference sequence). The CDR3 DNA is TGTGCCACCAGCAGAGATAAGACGAACACCGGGGAGCTGTTTTTT. As protein: CATSRDKTNTGELFF. The complete variable domain, with remaining parts taken from reference TRBV15 and TRBJ2-2, reads DAMVIQNPRYQVTQFGKPVTLSCSQTLNHNVMYWYQQKSSQAPKLLFHYYDKDFNNEADTPDNFQSRRPNTSFCFLDIRSPGLGDTAMYLCATSRDKTNTGELFFGEGSRLTVL.

The V call is TRBV10-2, the J call TRBJ1-5; D remains ambiguous. The V end lost 6 bases, the J end lost 7 bases, and 10 bases lay between the germline ends. CDR3 length equals 12 residues. Germline values: CDR1 WSHSY, CDR2 SAAADI. For the CDR3, the DNA is TGCGCCAGCAGGGACCTTGGGCAGCCCCAGCATTTT. It is translated as CASRDLGQPQHF.

The chain carries TRBV24-1 and TRBJ2-3; D is ambiguous. V lost 0 bases to trimming and J lost 1 base, with 4 bases between them. Germline loops: CDR1 KGHDR, CDR2 SFDVKD. The CDR3 has 14 residues. CDR3 nucleotides: TGTGCCACCAGTGATTTGATGGGCACAGATACGCAGTATTTT. This sequence encodes CATSDLMGTDTQYF.

The chain recombines TRBV20-1 with TRBJ2-3; 10 bases agree with TRBD2. The V gene's germline CDR1 is DFQATT and CDR2 SNEGSKA (reference sequence). The CDR3 contains 18 residues. The ends lost 4 bases at V and 0 bases at J; junction bases unmatched: 13. The CDR3 loop is CSATPGVAGGLSTDTQYF. DNA of the CDR3: TGCAGTGCTACCCCCGGGGTAGCGGGGGGTCTGAGCACAGATACGCAGTATTTT.

The chain carries TRBV3-1 and TRBJ2-5; D tentatively fits TRBD1 or TRBD2 (7 bases each). The J call may be faulty, since TRBJ2-7 better matches the DNA end. The CDR3 runs 13 residues. CDR1 is LGHDT and CDR2 is YNNKEL in the germline V gene (reference sequence). This CDR3 reads CASRPGGASEQYF. CDR3 bases: TGTGCCAGCAGACCAGGGGGGGCGAGCGAGCAGTACTTC.

V and J are TRBV29-1 and TRBJ2-7, with TRBD1 matching 11 bases. CDR1 is SQVTM and CDR2 is ANQGSEA in the germline V gene. J lost 2 bases, V lost 6 bases, and 3 bases had no gene match. The CDR3 runs to 13 residues. CDR3 nucleotide sequence: TGCAGCGTCGGGACAGGGGGGGCCTACGAGCAGTACTTC. Amino acids: CSVGTGGAYEQYF.

The rearrangement joins TRBV7-9 to TRBJ2-1, with 8 bases that match TRBD2. The CDR3 has 15 residues. In germline, CDR1 is SEHNR, CDR2 FQNEAQ (reference sequence). Trimming took 5 bases from V and 6 from J; bases not matched to a gene: 9. The CDR3 loop reads CASSLSYGRGNEQFF. CDR3 DNA: TGTGCCAGCAGCCTCTCTTACGGGAGGGGCAATGAGCAGTTCTTC. The whole variable domain, remainder taken from reference TRBV7-9 and TRBJ2-1, is DTGVSQNPRHKITKRGQNVTFRCDPISEHNRLYWYRQTLGQGPEFLTYFQNEAQLEKSRLLSDRFSAERPKGSFSTLEIQRTEQGDSAMYLCASSLSYGRGNEQFFGPGTRLTVL.